Below are 7 T cell receptor beta chains sequenced from a single sample in a study of Ad26.COV2.S vaccination and SARS-CoV-2 variants. As to treatment: over 15 received Ad26.COV2.S at low or high dose, single or two shots; about 5 received placebo; per-sample allocation not given. Collection of the samples took place on day 63 after the first injection of vaccine or placebo. Sequenced by immunoSEQ multiplex PCR; TCRdb stores in-frame clones only, minus some. The sample shows about 280,000 clones, 80% to 90% of them seen only once. This specimen was peripheral blood, taken in a trial of Ad26.COV2.S vaccine versus placebo. Every receptor here comes from a person between 18 and 60 years old who received the Ad26.COV2.S COVID-19 vaccine or a placebo.

This clone was observed a single time. The chain links TRBV20-1 to TRBJ1-1, with D uncertain. This CDR3 spans 11 amino acids. V was shortened by 6 bases and J by 7 bases, with 12 bases between the two germline ends. Germline V gene sequence: CDR1 DFQATT, CDR2 SNEGSKA (reference sequence). The CDR3 sequence: CSAPGRVEAFF. Written as DNA, the CDR3 is TGCAGTGCACCCGGACGGGTTGAAGCTTTCTTT.

The chain uses TRBV5-1 and TRBJ2-1; the match to TRBD1 covers 9 bases. Germline lookup yields CDR1 SGHRS and CDR2 YFSETQ. Germline trimming cut 0 bases from V and 6 bases from J; bases unmatched to any gene: 7. The CDR3 extends over 16 amino acids. CDR3 amino acids: CASSLVPGQGFNEQFF. The DNA for the CDR3 is TGCGCCAGCAGCTTGGTTCCGGGACAGGGATTCAATGAGCAGTTCTTC.

The rearrangement links TRBV19 to TRBJ2-3; D is undetermined. CDR1 LNHDA and CDR2 SQIVND come from the germline V gene (reference sequence). Trimming removed 3 bases from V and 4 bases from J, with 11 bases in between. The CDR3 runs 14 residues. In DNA form, the CDR3 reads TGTGCCAGTAGTATTTCTTCTGGTGCAGATACGCAGTATTTT. Protein product: CASSISSGADTQYF.

The rearrangement joins TRBV7-2 to TRBJ1-5, with D unresolved. The V end was cut by 3 bases, the J end by 3 bases, with 6 bases between. The CDR3 sequence is 13 residues long. Germline CDR1 SGHTA, CDR2 FQGNSA. In nucleotides, the CDR3 is TGTGCCAGCAGCTTTGGGAACAATCAGCCCCAGCATTTT. Amino acids: CASSFGNNQPQHF.

This sequence joins TRBV10-3 and TRBJ1-1; D is possibly TRBD1 (5 bases). V was pared by 4 bases and J by 4 bases, with 19 bases between. The CDR3 consists of 16 residues. The germline CDR1 and CDR2 sequences are ENHRY and SYGVKD. CDR3 sequence (DNA): TGTGCCATCAGTGGGGGAGAAAAGTCAGGGTCCACTGAAGCTTTCTTT. Protein: CAISGGEKSGSTEAFF.

The V gene is TRBV15, the J gene TRBJ1-5, with 12 bases identical to TRBD1. Germline V gives CDR1 LNHNV, CDR2 YYDKDF (reference sequence). The CDR3 length is 15 residues. The ends lost 4 bases at V and 9 bases at J; junction bases unmatched: 7. The CDR3 DNA follows: TGTGCCACCAGCATGGGACAGGGGGCGCGTTGGCCCCAGCATTTT. The encoded protein is CATSMGQGARWPQHF.

This chain uses TRBV6-1 with TRBJ1-2; possible D gene TRBD1, 6 bases. The V gene lost 3 bases and the J gene lost 5 bases, with 10 bases spanning the gap. The CDR3 covers 13 residues. The V gene's germline CDR1 is MNHNS and CDR2 SASEGT. The CDR3 sequence is CASSEDRRYGYTF. The CDR3, as DNA: TGTGCCAGCAGTGAGGACAGACGATATGGCTACACCTTC.